A single sample is the source of the 19 T cell receptor beta chains below, sequenced in a study of T-cell reconstitution after alpha-beta-depleted transplantation in children. As it was prepared, the TCRbeta library received unique molecular identifiers. TCRdb reanalysed the PCR reads using MiXCR and keeps one entry per CDR3 protein. Altogether nearly 550,000 distinct CDR3 sequences are present, about 17% being singletons, with the ten largest covering 3.3%. This specimen was PBMCs from the stem cell graft donor, taken from the stem cell graft. These receptors came from a human donor who donated a stem cell graft to a child with acute lymphoblastic leukemia.

CDR3 coding DNA: TGTGCCAGCAGTCCCCGACAGGGACCCTCTGGAAACACCATATATTTT. As protein: CASSPRQGPSGNTIYF. The chain combines TRBV12-3 or TRBV12-4 with TRBJ1-3, with TRBD1 identical over 7 bases. The V and J ends lost 5 bases and 0 bases, in that order; junction bases with no gene match: 7. The CDR3 runs 16 residues.

This clonotype was seen a handful of times. The chain is built from TRBV7-8 and TRBJ2-1; 9 positions agree with TRBD2. This CDR3 contains 16 residues. J gave up 6 bases and V 0 bases, and 6 bases lay outside the gene matches. Germline-derived CDR1 and CDR2 are SGHVS and FQNEAQ. The CDR3 sequence is CASSLASGSHRNEQFF. The DNA of the CDR3 is TGTGCCAGCAGCTTAGCTAGCGGGAGTCATCGCAATGAGCAGTTCTTC.

This clonotype was seen more than once but under ten times. The gene calls are TRBV2 and TRBJ2-7, with TRBD2 as a possible D gene (5 bases). Germline-derived CDR1 and CDR2 are SNHLY and FYNNEI. Trimming left V 4 bases short and J 3 bases short, with 13 bases between. The CDR3 contains 14 residues. The CDR3 reads CASSGRTGFYEQYF. Here the CDR3 DNA reads TGTGCCAGCAGTGGTCGGACGGGGTTCTACGAGCAGTACTTC.

This chain uses TRBV12-5 with TRBJ2-5; a possible D gene is TRBD2 (5 bases). This CDR3 is 14 amino acids long. Trimming took off 3 bases at V and 5 bases at J, with 13 bases between the two ends. Germline CDR1 is LGHNT and CDR2 is FRNRAP. This CDR3 is CASGFGRGHETQYF. For the CDR3, the DNA is TGTGCTAGTGGTTTCGGACGAGGGCACGAGACCCAGTACTTC.

The rearrangement links TRBV15 to TRBJ2-1, with 7 bases that match TRBD2. Germline values: CDR1 LNHNV, CDR2 YYDKDF (reference sequence). This CDR3 is 16 amino acids long. V gave up 4 bases and J gave up 6 bases; unmatched junction bases: 12. CDR3 loop: CATSKSPGTTTNEQFF. CDR3 nucleotides: TGTGCCACCAGCAAGTCGCCCGGGACTACCACCAATGAGCAGTTCTTC.

This chain links TRBV3-1 with TRBJ2-5, with D unresolved. The length of the CDR3 is 15 residues. Trimming left V 2 bases short and J 2 bases short, with 12 bases between. Germline assignment: CDR1 LGHDT and CDR2 YNNKEL (reference sequence). CDR3 sequence: CASSQMRIFQETQYF. In DNA, the CDR3 is TGTGCCAGCAGCCAAATGCGGATTTTTCAAGAGACCCAGTACTTC.

This clonotype was seen more than once but under ten times. The V and J genes are TRBV5-1 and TRBJ1-1; TRBD1 matches 7 bases. The V segment lost 2 bases and the J segment 1 base; nucleotides outside the gene matches: 2. This CDR3 is built from 14 residues. Germline lookup yields CDR1 SGHRS and CDR2 YFSETQ. CDR3 in DNA: TGCGCCAGCAGCTTCACAGGGGCGAACACTGAAGCTTTCTTT. Its protein product is CASSFTGANTEAFF.

With regard to this clonotype: A much bigger clone sits one base away, suggesting this may be a read error. The rearrangement joins TRBV5-1 to TRBJ2-7, with 7 bases fitting TRBD1. The V segment lost 4 bases and the J segment 2 bases; nucleotides outside the gene matches: 6. The CDR3 covers 14 residues. CDR1 is SGHRS, CDR2 YFSETQ, per germline. The CDR3 sequence: CASSIVDRPYEQYF. CDR3 DNA: TGCGCCAGCAGCATAGTGGACAGGCCCTACGAGCAGTACTTC.

This chain links TRBV20-1 with TRBJ2-7; 9 positions agree with TRBD1. The CDR3 extends over 14 amino acids. V lost 0 bases, J lost 4 bases, and 4 bases stayed unmatched. The germline CDR1 and CDR2 sequences are DFQATT and SNEGSKA (reference sequence). The CDR3 reads CSARDQGQGYEQYF. CDR3 bases: TGCAGTGCTAGAGACCAGGGACAGGGTTACGAGCAGTACTTC.

This clonotype was picked up a small number of times. CDR3 nucleotide sequence: TGCAGTGCTAGTCGGGGGGCAGAGACCCAGTACTTC. This translates into CSASRGAETQYF. The genes are TRBV20-1 and TRBJ2-5; D is perhaps TRBD2 (7 bases). Germline assignment: CDR1 DFQATT and CDR2 SNEGSKA (reference sequence). The CDR3 covers 12 residues. V lost 3 bases and J lost 4, with 9 bases in between.

The gene calls are TRBV11-2 and TRBJ2-3, with TRBD2 matching over 10 bases. Germline assignment: CDR1 SGHAT and CDR2 FQNNGV. The CDR3 consists of 18 residues. The J segment lost 5 bases and the V segment lost 4 bases, leaving 15 bases of the junction unmatched. CDR3: CASSSPERRLAGLDTQYF. CDR3 nucleotide sequence: TGTGCCAGCAGCTCCCCCGAACGGCGACTAGCGGGTCTAGATACGCAGTATTTT.

This clonotype was counted only a few times. The V call is TRBV12-3 or TRBV12-4, the J call TRBJ2-2; D perhaps matches TRBD2 (5 bases). Trimming took off 9 bases at V and 7 bases at J, with 15 bases between the two ends. The CDR3 runs 13 residues. The CDR3 here is CASRPGINGELFF. The DNA of the CDR3 is TGTGCCAGTAGGCCGGGGATTAACGGGGAGCTGTTTTTT.

This clonotype was picked up a small number of times. The chain couples TRBV9 to TRBJ2-7; possible D gene TRBD1, 6 bases. Germline V lookup: CDR1 SGDLS, CDR2 YYNGEE. The V end was cut by 2 bases, the J end by 6 bases, with 18 bases between. CDR3 length equals 15 residues. The CDR3: CASSVRGEGLSEQYF. In DNA, the CDR3 is TGTGCCAGCAGCGTCAGGGGTGAGGGGCTTAGCGAGCAGTACTTC.

The chain links TRBV11-3 to TRBJ2-1; 13 positions match TRBD2. Trimming at V came to 4 bases and at J to 2 bases, leaving 17 bases not matched to a gene. The length of the CDR3 is 21 residues. In germline, CDR1 is SGHNT, CDR2 YENEEA. CDR3 coding DNA: TGTGCCAGCAGCTCTCCCACAGGGGGGATGACTAGCGGGAGGACCTACAATGAGCAGTTCTTC. Translation: CASSSPTGGMTSGRTYNEQFF.

This clonotype was observed a handful of times. The rearrangement links TRBV11-2 to TRBJ2-7; the match to TRBD2 covers 8 bases. The CDR3 has 18 amino acids. Trimming took 5 bases from V and 0 from J; bases not matched to a gene: 15. The germline V gene encodes CDR1 SGHAT and CDR2 FQNNGV. The CDR3 coding sequence is TGTGCCAGCAGCCCCCAGGGTCTAGCGGGTTGGAGCTCCTACGAGCAGTACTTC. Residues: CASSPQGLAGWSSYEQYF.

J is TRBJ1-5 and V is TRBV20-1; weak D call: TRBD1 (6 bases). The CDR3 extends over 15 amino acids. Per the germline V gene, CDR1 is DFQATT and CDR2 is SNEGSKA (reference sequence). With 2 bases removed from V and 4 bases from J, the gap between germline ends came to 15 bases. This CDR3 is CSARITGRLNQPQHF. The CDR3 region has the DNA TGCAGTGCTAGAATTACAGGGCGTCTAAATCAGCCCCAGCATTTT.

The rearrangement joins TRBV19 to TRBJ1-4, with TRBD1 identical over 8 bases. In germline, CDR1 is LNHDA, CDR2 SQIVND (reference sequence). CDR3 length: 13 amino acids. J was trimmed by 6 bases and V by 9 bases; bases with no gene match: 6. The CDR3 nucleotides are TGTGCCAGCCGGACAGGGTCGGATGAAAAACTGTTTTTT. Residues: CASRTGSDEKLFF. Full variable domain (missing parts from reference TRBV19 and TRBJ1-4): DGGITQSPKYLFRKEGQNVTLSCEQNLNHDAMYWYRQDPGQGLRLIYYSQIVNDFQKGDIAEGYSVSREKKESFPLTVTSAQKNPTAFYLCASRTGSDEKLFFGSGTQLSVL.

This clonotype was detected a few times. The V gene is TRBV7-3, the J gene TRBJ1-1; D is undetermined. Germline-derived CDR1 and CDR2 are SGHTA and FQGTGA. This CDR3 comprises 13 residues. The V and J ends lost 5 bases and 0 bases respectively, with 7 bases between them. This CDR3 reads CASSIGLNTEAFF. Here the CDR3 DNA reads TGTGCCAGCAGCATAGGGTTGAACACTGAAGCTTTCTTT.

This clonotype has just a few counts. The chain is built from TRBV7-9 and TRBJ1-1, with D tentatively TRBD1 (5 bases). Trimming left V 5 bases short and J 6 bases short, with 16 bases between. This CDR3 is 14 amino acids long. Germline CDR1 and CDR2: SEHNR and FQNEAQ (reference sequence). CDR3 in amino acids: CASSRVGTAPEAFF. CDR3 sequence (DNA): TGTGCCAGCAGCCGAGTAGGGACGGCCCCTGAAGCTTTCTTT.